The 20 T cell receptor beta chains reported below all come from one sample, sequenced in a study of blood T cell repertoires in COVID-19 (dated by TCRdb to the early 2020s). The receptor library was made with the immunoSEQ multiplex PCR assay. Here the immuneACCESS table is served through TCRdb, limited to in-frame sequences with V and J called. Missing clones are a known gap in these copies; in checked studies unresolved V genes cover under half, and the rest lacks a known reason. This sample is represented by 200,000 to 250,000 clones; 75% to 85% of them were singletons. The top ten hold roughly 1.3% of the sample. Sequencing was carried out using peripheral blood. The source of these receptors is a woman between 25 and 40 years old with COVID-19, enrolled during active disease.

This sequence joins TRBV6-2 or TRBV6-3 and TRBJ1-2, with a weak D call TRBD1 (5 bases). Trimming left V 0 bases short and J 7 bases short, with 15 bases between. This CDR3 comprises 15 residues. CDR1 is MNHEY and CDR2 is SVGEGT in the germline V gene. The CDR3 loop reads CASSYSGREERGYTF. For the CDR3, the DNA is TGTGCCAGCAGTTACTCGGGCAGGGAGGAGCGTGGCTACACCTTC.

In this sample, this clone turned up a few times. The chain couples TRBV27 to TRBJ2-7, with D tentatively TRBD1 (5 bases). The CDR3 has 16 amino acids. Trimming cost V 2 bases and J 1 base, with 15 bases left between them. Germline V gives CDR1 MNHEY, CDR2 SMNVEV (reference sequence). This CDR3 reads CASSLKGGQRSYEQYF. CDR3 in DNA: TGTGCCAGCAGTTTAAAGGGTGGACAAAGATCCTACGAGCAGTACTTC.

The gene calls are TRBV9 and TRBJ1-2, with D unresolved. Germline CDR1 and CDR2: SGDLS and YYNGEE. This CDR3 has 14 amino acids. V was clipped by 3 bases and J by 8 bases, with 17 bases between them. CDR3 sequence: CASSATGVMEGYTF. In nucleotides, the CDR3 is TGTGCCAGCAGCGCAACCGGGGTCATGGAAGGCTACACCTTC.

This clone was detected once. This sequence joins TRBV27 and TRBJ1-4, with 7 bases matching TRBD1. This CDR3 is built from 15 residues. J lost 8 bases, V lost 4 bases, and 10 bases had no gene match. Germline-derived CDR1 and CDR2 are MNHEY and SMNVEV (reference sequence). The CDR3 sequence is CASSSTGVVGEKLFF. The CDR3 coding sequence is TGTGCCAGCAGTTCAACAGGGGTGGTTGGAGAAAAACTGTTTTTT. The complete variable domain, with remaining parts taken from reference TRBV27 and TRBJ1-4, reads EAQVTQNPRYLITVTGKKLTVTCSQNMNHEYMSWYRQDPGLGLRQIYYSMNVEVTDKGDVPEGYKVSRKEKRNFPLILESPSPNQTSLYFCASSSTGVVGEKLFFGSGTQLSVL.

This clone was seen only a few times. The rearrangement links TRBV28 to TRBJ1-5, with unresolved D. The CDR3 consists of 14 residues. The germline gives CDR1 MDHEN, CDR2 SYDVKM. V lost 2 bases to trimming and J lost 2 bases, with 7 bases between them. The CDR3 here is CASSLEGGNQPQHF. DNA of the CDR3: TGTGCCAGCAGTTTAGAGGGAGGCAATCAGCCCCAGCATTTT.

V gene TRBV3-1 (or the pseudogene TRBV3-2) combines with J gene TRBJ1-5, with D perhaps matching TRBD1 (5 bases). Germline loops: CDR1 LGHDT, CDR2 YNNKEL (reference sequence). This CDR3 region has 15 residues. Trimming stripped 5 bases from V and 0 bases from J, with 11 bases between. CDR3 DNA sequence: TGTGCCAGCAGCTGGAGACAGAATAGCAATCAGCCCCAGCATTTT. Its translation: CASSWRQNSNQPQHF.

This clone appeared a single time. The V call is TRBV28, the J call TRBJ1-3; D ambiguous. The germline V and J ends were trimmed by 4 bases and 4 bases, with 11 bases remaining between them. CDR1 is MDHEN and CDR2 is SYDVKM in the germline V gene. The CDR3 totals 14 residues. The CDR3 nucleotides are TGTGCCAGCAGTTCCGGAGGACTCGGAAACACCATATATTTT. Protein: CASSSGGLGNTIYF.

The rearrangement links TRBV6-5 to TRBJ2-7; D possibly corresponds to TRBD1 (6 bases). The CDR3 has 11 amino acids. Germline CDR1 is MNHEY and CDR2 is SVGAGI. Trimming stripped 6 bases from V and 7 bases from J, with 10 bases between. The CDR3 is CASRRGQEQYF. Written as DNA, the CDR3 is TGTGCCAGCAGAAGAGGACAGGAGCAGTACTTC.

The rearrangement links TRBV14 to TRBJ2-6; D perhaps matches TRBD2 (5 bases). CDR1 is SGHDN, CDR2 FVKESK, per germline. V dropped 3 bases and J dropped 0 bases, with 9 bases sitting between them. The CDR3 has 16 amino acids. CDR3 coding DNA: TGTGCCAGCAGCCACGCTCGGGGCTCTGGGGCCAACGTCCTGACTTTC. Amino acid sequence: CASSHARGSGANVLTF.

The rearrangement joins TRBV28 to TRBJ1-1; the match to TRBD1 covers 7 bases. Trimming at V came to 6 bases and at J to 1 base, leaving 14 bases not matched to a gene. The CDR3 spans 17 residues. The germline gives CDR1 MDHEN, CDR2 SYDVKM. The CDR3: CASSPPLGGRGNTEAFF. Written as DNA, the CDR3 is TGTGCCAGCAGCCCTCCGTTAGGGGGCAGAGGGAACACTGAAGCTTTCTTT.

The chain combines TRBV3-1 (or the pseudogene TRBV3-2) with TRBJ1-5; D remains ambiguous. Germline CDR1 and CDR2: LGHDT and YNNKEL (reference sequence). Trimming removed 0 bases at V and 7 bases at J, with 13 bases between. CDR3 size: 15 residues. This chain's CDR3 is CASSQEPRPGQPQHF. DNA of the CDR3: TGTGCCAGCAGCCAAGAGCCTCGACCGGGGCAGCCCCAGCATTTT.

This clone appeared a few times. The genes are TRBV6-6 and TRBJ1-2, with 8 bases fitting TRBD1. The V gene end was trimmed by 8 bases and the J gene end by 4 bases; junction bases not matched to a gene: 6. The length of the CDR3 is 13 residues. Germline values: CDR1 MNHNY, CDR2 SVGAGI (reference sequence). The CDR3 is CASQDREVYGYTF. The CDR3 DNA reads TGTGCCAGCCAGGACAGGGAGGTCTATGGCTACACCTTC.

The gene calls are TRBV7-9 and TRBJ2-3; no definite D call. Germline V CDR1 and CDR2: SEHNR, FQNEAQ (reference sequence). The CDR3 is 13 amino acids. Between the trimmed V and J ends, which lost 1 base and 2 bases, there was a span of 4 bases. Here the CDR3 DNA reads TGTGCCAGCAGCTTAGGGCCCACAGATACGCAGTATTTT. Translating gives CASSLGPTDTQYF.

The chain joins TRBV7-9 to TRBJ2-5, with D possibly matching TRBD1 (6 bases). There are 13 residues in the CDR3. Germline CDR1 and CDR2: SEHNR and FQNEAQ (reference sequence). V was trimmed by 5 bases and J by 1 base, leaving 8 bases between them. CDR3 loop: CASSMDSQETQYF. Written as DNA, the CDR3 is TGTGCCAGCAGCATGGACAGCCAAGAGACCCAGTACTTC.

This chain connects TRBV30 to TRBJ2-5; possibly TRBD1 for D (5 bases). The germline CDR1 and CDR2 sequences are GTSNPN and SVGIG (reference sequence). This CDR3 has 13 residues. Trimming stripped 0 bases from V and 6 bases from J, with 11 bases between. As DNA, the CDR3 is TGTGCCTGGAGTGTAGGGGTGAAAAAGACCCAGTACTTC. Encoded protein: CAWSVGVKKTQYF.

The rearrangement links TRBV5-8 to TRBJ2-7; TRBD1 matches at 7 bases. The CDR3 loop spans 17 amino acids. V lost 2 bases, J lost 6 bases, and 17 bases stayed unmatched. Germline loops: CDR1 SGHTS, CDR2 YDEGEE. The chain's CDR3 is CASSLGTVLTRNGEQYF. CDR3 DNA sequence: TGTGCCAGCAGCTTAGGGACAGTCCTTACCCGGAACGGCGAGCAGTACTTC.

The chain uses TRBV2 and TRBJ2-2, with 11 bases that match TRBD1. In germline, CDR1 is SNHLY, CDR2 FYNNEI. CDR3 length equals 19 residues. After removal of 6 bases from V and 0 bases from J, the junction contained 12 bases not matched to a gene. The CDR3 is CASSDIGLDRGPNTGELFF. The CDR3 DNA is TGTGCCAGCAGCGATATAGGCTTGGACAGGGGGCCGAACACCGGGGAGCTGTTTTTT.

This chain connects TRBV30 to TRBJ1-2; 7 positions match TRBD1. J was trimmed by 5 bases and V by 3 bases; bases with no gene match: 3. This CDR3 has 12 residues. The germline gives CDR1 GTSNPN, CDR2 SVGIG (reference sequence). DNA of the CDR3: TGTGCCTGGAGGCCACAGGGGTATGGCTACACCTTC. It translates to CAWRPQGYGYTF.

The V gene is TRBV4-3, the J gene TRBJ2-3, with 9 nucleotides matching TRBD2. The CDR3 contains 17 residues. V gave up 1 base and J gave up 1 base; unmatched junction bases: 6. From germline, CDR1 is LGHNA and CDR2 YSLEER. The CDR3 region has the DNA TGCGCCAGCAGCCAAGGAGCCCAGCGGGGGGGCACAGATACGCAGTATTTT. Amino acid sequence: CASSQGAQRGGTDTQYF.

This rearrangement joins TRBV29-1 to TRBJ2-1, with D maybe TRBD1 (7 bases). Germline CDR1 is SQVTM and CDR2 is ANQGSEA. V lost 7 bases to trimming and J lost 2 bases, with 18 bases between them. The CDR3 covers 15 residues. As DNA, the CDR3 is TGCAGCGCCACCCACAGGGGAGGAACCTACAATGAGCAGTTCTTC. Its protein product is CSATHRGGTYNEQFF.